These 20 T cell receptor beta chains share one sample of origin, sequenced in a study of human T cells and chemical hapten exposure. Time point of the sample: patch test 1, 2 weeks after DPC sensitization. Treatment given: therapeutic diphenylcyclopropenone sensitization with weekly scalp DPC. TCRdb re-called the RACE reads with MiXCR, one entry per CDR3 protein. Of 150,000 to 200,000 distinct CDR3 sequences listed, approximately 20% are singletons. The source material was whole blood, sampled in connection with sensitization to the hapten diphenylcyclopropenone (DPC). The receptors shown here come from a woman aged 50 to 60 with alopecia areata. Some clones in this sample may be carry-over from other donors' samples.

The rearrangement uses TRBV2 and TRBJ2-1; 8 bases fit TRBD2. Germline V gives CDR1 SNHLY, CDR2 FYNNEI. V was pared by 7 bases and J by 6 bases, with 14 bases of the junction left unmatched. This CDR3 has 16 amino acids. The CDR3 coding sequence is TGTGCCAGCATCGCTGGGACTAGTGGATTCTCCAATGAGCAGTTCTTC. Its protein product is CASIAGTSGFSNEQFF.

The sample holds a few counts of this clonotype. The chain recombines TRBV6-5 with TRBJ2-7, with TRBD2 matching 8 bases. The CDR3 totals 15 residues. Looked up from germline, CDR1 is MNHEY and CDR2 is SVGAGI. After removal of 4 bases from V and 4 bases from J, the junction contained 9 bases not matched to a gene. CDR3 DNA: TGTGCCAGCAGTTCCCCCGGACTAGCAAAGTACGAGCAGTACTTC. Protein: CASSSPGLAKYEQYF.

The rearrangement links TRBV2 to TRBJ2-5; D uncertain. This CDR3 contains 12 residues. The germline V gene encodes CDR1 SNHLY and CDR2 FYNNEI. Trimming took 7 bases from V and 1 from J, leaving 7 bases between them. DNA for the CDR3: TGTGCCAGCAACCTGGTCCAAGAGACCCAGTACTTC. Amino acids: CASNLVQETQYF.

This clonotype was counted between two and nine times. The chain employs TRBV3-1 and TRBJ1-4; D gene unclear. Germline lookup yields CDR1 LGHDT and CDR2 YNNKEL (reference sequence). This CDR3 comprises 13 residues. Trimming pared 4 bases from V and 8 bases from J, leaving 11 bases between. The CDR3 spells CASSLIVGEKLFF. The CDR3 nucleotides are TGTGCCAGCAGCCTCATAGTAGGCGAAAAACTGTTTTTT.

The CDR3 sequence is CASSVGDEQYF. CDR3 nucleotides: TGTGCCAGCAGCGTTGGGGACGAGCAGTACTTC. The chain joins TRBV9 to TRBJ2-7; D remains ambiguous. Germline V CDR1 and CDR2: SGDLS, YYNGEE. This CDR3 region has 11 residues. Trimming removed 2 bases from V and 5 bases from J, with 5 bases in between.

The V call is TRBV3-1, the J call TRBJ1-1; weak D call: TRBD1 (6 bases). With 4 bases removed from V and 4 bases from J, the gap between germline ends came to 13 bases. Germline CDR1 is LGHDT and CDR2 is YNNKEL (reference sequence). This CDR3 has 14 residues. CDR3 sequence: CASSPGTRGTEAFF. The CDR3, as DNA: TGTGCCAGCAGCCCCGGGACAAGGGGCACTGAAGCTTTCTTT.

The CDR3 here is CASSLGASNTGELFF. CDR3 DNA: TGCGCCAGCAGCTTGGGGGCATCGAACACCGGGGAGCTGTTTTTT. The genes are TRBV5-1 and TRBJ2-2; the D is unclear. The CDR3 spans 15 residues. CDR1 is SGHRS and CDR2 is YFSETQ in the germline V gene. Trimming took off 0 bases at V and 0 bases at J, with 6 bases between the two ends.

The V and J genes are TRBV20-1 and TRBJ2-1; no clear D gene. Looked up from germline, CDR1 is DFQATT and CDR2 is SNEGSKA (reference sequence). This CDR3 spans 11 amino acids. The ends were cut back, 3 bases at V and 5 bases at J, with 5 bases in the middle. In DNA, the CDR3 is TGCAGTGCTAGGGAAAACAATGAGCAGTTCTTC. Translated, it gives CSARENNEQFF.

This clonotype has more than one count but fewer than ten. This rearrangement joins TRBV25-1 to TRBJ2-5; D gene ambiguous. The CDR3 extends over 11 amino acids. Trimming removed 1 base at V and 5 bases at J, with 2 bases between. Germline CDR1 reads MGHDK; CDR2 reads SYGVNS. The CDR3 region has the DNA TGTGCCAGCAGTGAATGGGAGACCCAGTACTTC. Amino acids: CASSEWETQYF.

The chain recombines TRBV7-9 with TRBJ1-3, with 11 positions matching TRBD1. Germline V CDR1 and CDR2: SEHNR, FQNEAQ (reference sequence). The J segment lost 2 bases and the V segment lost 5 bases, leaving 5 bases of the junction unmatched. CDR3 size: 16 residues. Here the CDR3 DNA reads TGTGCCAGCAGCCCAGGGACAGGGGGACCTGGAAACACCATATATTTT. Translation gives CASSPGTGGPGNTIYF.

The chain employs TRBV7-8 and TRBJ2-1; 9 positions agree with TRBD2. V lost 5 bases and J lost 8; bases outside the gene matches: 7. Germline CDR1 is SGHVS and CDR2 is FQNEAQ. This CDR3 contains 14 residues. DNA for the CDR3: TGTGCCAGCAGCGCCACTAGCGGGTCGTATGAGCAGTTCTTC. It is translated as CASSATSGSYEQFF.

This chain joins TRBV5-1 and TRBJ2-1, with 12 bases lining up with TRBD2. In germline, CDR1 is SGHRS, CDR2 YFSETQ. The length of the CDR3 is 16 residues. V was pared by 0 bases and J by 9 bases, with 7 bases of the junction left unmatched. CDR3 protein: CASSLVLAGGTVEQFF. CDR3 sequence (DNA): TGCGCCAGCAGCTTGGTCCTAGCGGGAGGGACGGTTGAGCAGTTCTTC. The full variable domain, its missing parts supplied by reference TRBV5-1 and TRBJ2-1, is KAGVTQTPRYLIKTRGQQVTLSCSPISGHRSVSWYQQTPGQGLQFLFEYFSETQRNKGNFPGRFSGRQFSNSRSEMNVSTLELGDSALYLCASSLVLAGGTVEQFFGPGTRLTVL.

V usage is TRBV5-1 and J usage is TRBJ2-5; no definite D call. Per germline, CDR1 SGHRS and CDR2 YFSETQ. Trimming removed 0 bases at V and 2 bases at J, with 11 bases between. The CDR3 covers 15 residues. The CDR3 spells CASSLATGSQETQYF. The CDR3 nucleotides are TGCGCCAGCAGCTTGGCCACTGGCAGTCAAGAGACCCAGTACTTC.

The CDR3 sequence: CASSSSTSTGELFF. CDR3 nucleotide sequence: TGTGCCAGCAGCTCCTCCACTAGTACCGGGGAGCTGTTTTTT. The V and J genes are TRBV7-9 and TRBJ2-2, with D maybe TRBD2 (5 bases). The CDR3 is 14 amino acids. Trimming took 4 bases from V and 5 from J, leaving 11 bases between them. Germline V gives CDR1 SEHNR, CDR2 FQNEAQ (reference sequence).

The chain has TRBV13 and TRBJ2-7; 10 bases are shared with TRBD2. This CDR3 contains 16 residues. Per germline, CDR1 PRHDT and CDR2 FYEKMQ (reference sequence). With 5 bases clipped from V and 7 bases from J, the junction kept 14 bases outside the gene matches. This chain's CDR3 is CASSPNPAGGPGEQYF. Here the CDR3 DNA reads TGTGCCAGCAGCCCCAACCCAGCGGGAGGGCCCGGAGAGCAGTACTTC. Together with reference TRBV13 and TRBJ2-7, the CDR3 gives the full variable domain: AAGVIQSPRHLIKEKRETATLKCYPIPRHDTVYWYQQGPGQDPQFLISFYEKMQSDKGSIPDRFSAQQFSDYHSELNMSSLELGDSALYFCASSPNPAGGPGEQYFGPGTRLTVT.

This clonotype was counted between two and nine times. The chain has TRBV30 and TRBJ1-2, with 7 bases aligning to TRBD1. Germline values: CDR1 GTSNPN, CDR2 SVGIG (reference sequence). Losses at the gene ends were 0 bases for V and 5 bases for J; bases not matched to a gene: 6. The CDR3 contains 14 residues. The CDR3 DNA reads TGTGCCTGGAGTGTACTTGGACAGGCTTATGGCTACACCTTC. Translation: CAWSVLGQAYGYTF. Full variable domain (rest looked up from reference TRBV30 and TRBJ1-2): SQTIHQWPATLVQPVGSPLSLECTVEGTSNPNLYWYRQAAGRGLQLLFYSVGIGQISSEVPQNLSASRPQDRQFILSSKKLLLSDSGFYLCAWSVLGQAYGYTFGSGTRLTVV.

This chain uses TRBV6-1 with TRBJ2-6; 9 bases match TRBD1. The V gene's germline CDR1 is MNHNS and CDR2 SASEGT. The ends lost 8 bases at V and 0 bases at J; junction bases unmatched: 2. CDR3 size: 15 residues. CDR3 region: CASGTGFSGANVLTF. In DNA, the CDR3 is TGTGCCAGCGGGACAGGGTTCTCTGGGGCCAACGTCCTGACTTTC.

In its sample, this clonotype was seen a few times. The V gene is TRBV9, the J gene TRBJ2-1, with 9 nucleotides matching TRBD2. With V trimmed by 4 bases and J by 10 bases, 18 bases remained unmatched. The CDR3 runs 17 residues. Looked up from germline, CDR1 is SGDLS and CDR2 is YYNGEE. The CDR3 protein is CASSPPWASGITGEQFF. CDR3 nucleotides: TGTGCCAGCAGCCCTCCGTGGGCTAGCGGGATTACTGGGGAGCAGTTCTTC.

The chain links TRBV7-8 to TRBJ2-7, with TRBD1 matching 9 bases. V gave up 5 bases and J gave up 6 bases; unmatched junction bases: 8. Germline V gives CDR1 SGHVS, CDR2 FQNEAQ. CDR3 length: 14 amino acids. The CDR3 spells CASSTLLTGGEQYF. CDR3 DNA: TGTGCCAGCAGCACGCTATTGACAGGGGGCGAGCAGTACTTC.

The sample holds one count of this clonotype. The chain employs TRBV2 and TRBJ2-5; 13 bases are shared with TRBD2. Germline trimming cut 7 bases from V and 0 bases from J; bases unmatched to any gene: 2. Germline lookup yields CDR1 SNHLY and CDR2 FYNNEI. The length of the CDR3 is 15 residues. This CDR3 reads CASKGTSGDQETQYF. The CDR3 bases are TGTGCCAGCAAAGGGACTAGCGGGGACCAAGAGACCCAGTACTTC.